The 24 T cell receptor beta chains given below trace back to one sample, sequenced in a study of post-analysis software for immune sequencing data. These receptors are not linked to any known antigen. TCR beta libraries were prepared from cDNA with unique molecular identifiers. TCRdb reprocessed the PCR reads via MiXCR and lists one record per CDR3 protein. The profile shows about 540,000 distinct CDR3 sequences, 34% of them singletons. Study-wide results and limits: There were about five TRBV segments more frequent in patients than controls, and TRBV5-6, TRBV5-1 and TRBV20-1 were among them.

Sequencing was carried out using blood. The source is a girl aged 2-17 years with multiple sclerosis.

This clonotype was seen a handful of times. Compared with germline, one end of the junction differs, possibly owing to a read error. V gene TRBV18 combines with J gene TRBJ2-7; D may be TRBD1 (6 bases). This CDR3 spans 15 amino acids. Germline lookup yields CDR1 KGHSH and CDR2 LQKENI. In DNA form, the CDR3 reads TGTGCCAGCTCACGTGACAGGCCTAGCTCCTACGGGCAGTACTTC. This encodes CASSRDRPSSYGQYF.

This chain links TRBV14 with TRBJ2-7, with D hard to call. V was trimmed by 3 bases and J by 3 bases, leaving 9 bases between them. CDR1 SGHDN and CDR2 FVKESK come from the germline V gene. This CDR3 has 13 amino acids. The chain's CDR3 is CASSQTYGYEQYF. The CDR3 coding sequence is TGTGCCAGCAGCCAGACGTACGGCTACGAGCAGTACTTC.

On this clonotype: An end of the junction differs from the germline gene, which may be a read error. CDR3 DNA: TGTGCTAGCAGCATGTACGTCGGCACTGAAGCTTTCTTT. This sequence encodes CASSMYVGTEAFF. J is TRBJ1-1 and V is TRBV11-2; D ambiguous. The CDR3 is 13 residues long. CDR1 SGHAT and CDR2 FQNNGV come from the germline V gene.

J is TRBJ1-1 and V is TRBV7-9; tentatively, D is TRBD1 (5 bases). Trimming left V 4 bases short and J 2 bases short, with 8 bases between. Germline V lookup: CDR1 SEHNR, CDR2 FQNEAQ (reference sequence). The CDR3 length is 13 residues. The DNA for the CDR3 is TGTGCCAGCAGCTCCACAGGAAACACTGAAGCTTTCTTT. It specifies CASSSTGNTEAFF.

This clonotype was picked up a small number of times. This rearrangement joins TRBV10-3 to TRBJ2-2, with TRBD2 as a possible D gene (6 bases). The germline gives CDR1 ENHRY, CDR2 SYGVKD. Trimming removed 3 bases at V and 1 base at J, with 9 bases between. The CDR3 runs 15 residues. The CDR3 loop reads CAISDPTRNTGELFF. The CDR3 DNA follows: TGTGCCATCAGTGACCCGACTAGGAACACCGGGGAGCTGTTTTTT.

The rearrangement joins TRBV7-8 to TRBJ2-7, with D perhaps assigned TRBD1 or TRBD2 (5 bases each). With the DNA end fitting TRBJ2-5 better, the J assignment may be wrong. Germline values: CDR1 SGHVS, CDR2 FQNEAQ. This CDR3 contains 15 residues. Here the CDR3 DNA reads TGTGCCAGCAGCTTATCCGGGTCAGGGACAGAGACCCAGTACTTC. It codes for CASSLSGSGTETQYF.

The J gene is TRBJ1-1, the V gene TRBV7-9; a possible D gene is TRBD1 (5 bases). The length of the CDR3 is 12 residues. Between the trimmed V and J ends, which lost 5 bases and 11 bases, there was a span of 15 bases. Germline V gene data show CDR1 as SEHNR and CDR2 as FQNEAQ (reference sequence). The CDR3 reads CASSIRDGIAFF. CDR3 coding DNA: TGTGCCAGCAGCATCCGGGACGGAATCGCTTTCTTT.

This clonotype was detected only a few times. CDR3 bases: TGTGCCAGCAGCCAAGTTTCGTATGGCTACACCTTC. Amino acid sequence: CASSQVSYGYTF. The V call is TRBV3-1, the J call TRBJ1-2; D call uncertain. V lost 1 base and J lost 5, with 5 bases in between. CDR1 is LGHDT, CDR2 YNNKEL, per germline (reference sequence). The CDR3 loop spans 12 amino acids.

A few counts support this clonotype. The DNA for the CDR3 is TGCAGCGTTGAATCGGCTAGCGGGGTCCCACAGTATTTT. This translates into CSVESASGVPQYF. The V gene is TRBV29-1, the J gene TRBJ2-3, with 9 nucleotides matching TRBD2. V lost 2 bases, J lost 12 bases, and 9 bases stayed unmatched. CDR3 length: 13 residues. CDR1 SQVTM and CDR2 ANQGSEA come from the germline V gene.

This clonotype was counted only a few times. The chain joins TRBV12-3 or TRBV12-4 to TRBJ2-1; 9 bases match TRBD2. The CDR3 length is 16 residues. V lost 5 bases to trimming and J lost 7 bases; unmatched junction nucleotides: 12. Written as DNA, the CDR3 is TGTGCCAGCAGTCCGTTAGGGCGGGGGGGTCGAAATGAGCAGTTCTTC. The encoded protein is CASSPLGRGGRNEQFF.

The chain has TRBV7-2 and TRBJ1-4; TRBD1 matches 9 bases. V shed 4 bases and J 6 bases; nucleotides not matched to a gene: 12. CDR1 is SGHTA, CDR2 FQGNSA, per germline. This CDR3 has 17 amino acids. This chain's CDR3 is CASSSPKTDRGDEKLFF. For the CDR3, the DNA is TGTGCCAGCAGCTCGCCAAAGACGGACAGGGGAGATGAAAAACTGTTTTTT.

The genes are TRBV6-1 and TRBJ1-3; D is perhaps TRBD1 (5 bases). Germline V gene data show CDR1 as MNHNS and CDR2 as SASEGT. The CDR3 covers 15 residues. The V gene lost 5 bases and the J gene lost 0 bases, with 11 bases spanning the gap. This chain's CDR3 is CASSITGDSGNTIYF. The CDR3 DNA reads as TGTGCCAGCAGTATTACAGGTGACTCTGGAAACACCATATATTTT.

This clonotype was seen a few times. V usage is TRBV5-1 and J usage is TRBJ2-5; D not resolved. The CDR3 has 15 amino acids. Germline V lookup: CDR1 SGHRS, CDR2 YFSETQ. Trimming took off 0 bases at V and 4 bases at J, with 13 bases between the two ends. The CDR3 bases are TGCGCCAGCAGCTTGGAGGGCCTCTTCGGAGAGACCCAGTACTTC. The encoded protein is CASSLEGLFGETQYF.

This clonotype was seen a handful of times. The junction differs from germline at one of its ends, possibly a read error. The chain couples TRBV5-6 to TRBJ2-1; TRBD2 agrees at 13 bases. CDR1 SGHDT and CDR2 YYEEEE come from the germline V gene. The CDR3 contains 15 residues. In DNA form, the CDR3 reads TGTGCTAGCAGCTTTGGACTAGCGGGGGACAATGAGCAGTTCTTC. It translates to CASSFGLAGDNEQFF.

Remarks on this clonotype: A read error may account for a junction end that differs from germline. The gene calls are TRBV6-1 and TRBJ2-4; D gene ambiguous. The DNA matches TRBJ2-5 better at its end, which makes the J call doubtful. Germline CDR1 MNHNS, CDR2 SASEGT. This CDR3 has 11 residues. For the CDR3, the DNA is TGTGCCAGCGGTGAACTAGAGACCCAGTACTTC. This encodes CASGELETQYF.

The chain employs TRBV5-1 and TRBJ1-1; D uncertain. The germline gives CDR1 SGHRS, CDR2 YFSETQ. V was trimmed by 2 bases and J by 7 bases, leaving 21 bases between them. This CDR3 comprises 16 residues. DNA for the CDR3: TGCGCCAGCAGCTTAAACCCCCGACGGACGGCGGATGAAGCTTTCTTT. Protein: CASSLNPRRTADEAFF.

In its sample, this clonotype was seen a few times. The V and J genes are TRBV27 and TRBJ2-4; 10 nucleotides align to TRBD1. Germline trimming cut 4 bases from V and 13 bases from J; bases unmatched to any gene: 7. Germline assignment: CDR1 MNHEY and CDR2 SMNVEV (reference sequence). This CDR3 spans 13 amino acids. The DNA for the CDR3 is TGTGCCAGCAGTTGGGACAGGGGTATAGAGCAGTACTTC. This sequence encodes CASSWDRGIEQYF.

The rearrangement links TRBV12-3 or TRBV12-4 to TRBJ1-3; D unclear. The V and J ends lost 4 bases and 8 bases respectively, with 6 bases between them. The length of the CDR3 is 11 residues. The CDR3 DNA reads as TGTGCCAGCAGTTCCCGTGACACCATATATTTT. Translation gives CASSSRDTIYF.

The chain couples TRBV11-2 to TRBJ2-7, with TRBD1 matching 7 bases. Germline V gene data show CDR1 as SGHAT and CDR2 as FQNNGV. Losses at the gene ends were 8 bases for V and 6 bases for J; bases not matched to a gene: 10. This CDR3 has 13 residues. Here the CDR3 reads CASGLRQGTEQYF. The CDR3 nucleotides are TGTGCCAGCGGCCTAAGACAGGGTACCGAGCAGTACTTC.

This clonotype has only a few counts. This sequence joins TRBV10-1 and TRBJ2-1; TRBD2 matches 13 bases. The CDR3 has 17 residues. CDR1 and CDR2 (germline): WNHNN, SYGVQD (reference sequence). Losses at the gene ends were 2 bases for V and 8 bases for J; bases not matched to a gene: 9. CDR3 sequence reads: CASSEPGLAGLFDEQFF. The CDR3 nucleotides read TGCGCCAGCAGTGAGCCGGGACTAGCGGGGCTCTTCGATGAGCAGTTCTTC.

This clonotype has more than one count but fewer than ten. This rearrangement joins TRBV5-5 to TRBJ2-4; 8 bases agree with TRBD1. There are 13 residues in the CDR3. In germline, CDR1 is SGHKS, CDR2 YYEKEE (reference sequence). The junction had 11 bases not matched to a gene; V was cut back by 5 bases and J by 13 bases. CDR3 bases: TGTGCCAGCAGAAAATCAGGGGGCAGAGAGCAGTACTTC. This sequence encodes CASRKSGGREQYF.

This chain links TRBV7-8 with TRBJ1-2; the D is unclear. The CDR3 loop spans 15 amino acids. The germline V gene has CDR1 SGHVS and CDR2 FQNEAQ. Deletions cut 5 bases from V and 1 base from J, with 14 bases between. CDR3 in amino acids: CASSLSASLNYGYTF. The DNA of the CDR3 is TGTGCCAGCAGCCTTTCGGCCAGCCTTAACTATGGCTACACCTTC. The full variable domain, in which reference TRBV7-8 and TRBJ1-2 provide the parts outside the CDR3, is GAGVSQSPRYKVAKRGQDVALRCDPISGHVSLFWYQQALGQGPEFLTYFQNEAQLDKSGLPSDRFFAERPEGSVSTLKIQRTQQEDSAVYLCASSLSASLNYGYTFGSGTRLTVV.

The chain links TRBV7-8 to TRBJ2-3; TRBD2 agrees at 7 bases. From germline, CDR1 is SGHVS and CDR2 FQNEAQ. The CDR3 is 15 amino acids. The junction had 12 bases not matched to a gene; V was cut back by 10 bases and J by 2 bases. CDR3 residues: CANSYSGTNTDTQYF. The CDR3 bases are TGTGCCAACAGTTACAGCGGGACTAACACAGATACGCAGTATTTT.

Comment on this clonotype: A much larger clone differs by one base, so this may be a read error. The chain combines TRBV4-2 with TRBJ2-5, with D uncertain. Germline CDR1 LGHNA, CDR2 YNFKEQ. This CDR3 contains 14 residues. The V gene lost 4 bases and the J gene lost 1 base, with 10 bases spanning the gap. In nucleotides, the CDR3 is TGTGCCAGCAGCCGACGGAGACTCCAAGAGACCCAGTACTTC. It specifies CASSRRRLQETQYF.